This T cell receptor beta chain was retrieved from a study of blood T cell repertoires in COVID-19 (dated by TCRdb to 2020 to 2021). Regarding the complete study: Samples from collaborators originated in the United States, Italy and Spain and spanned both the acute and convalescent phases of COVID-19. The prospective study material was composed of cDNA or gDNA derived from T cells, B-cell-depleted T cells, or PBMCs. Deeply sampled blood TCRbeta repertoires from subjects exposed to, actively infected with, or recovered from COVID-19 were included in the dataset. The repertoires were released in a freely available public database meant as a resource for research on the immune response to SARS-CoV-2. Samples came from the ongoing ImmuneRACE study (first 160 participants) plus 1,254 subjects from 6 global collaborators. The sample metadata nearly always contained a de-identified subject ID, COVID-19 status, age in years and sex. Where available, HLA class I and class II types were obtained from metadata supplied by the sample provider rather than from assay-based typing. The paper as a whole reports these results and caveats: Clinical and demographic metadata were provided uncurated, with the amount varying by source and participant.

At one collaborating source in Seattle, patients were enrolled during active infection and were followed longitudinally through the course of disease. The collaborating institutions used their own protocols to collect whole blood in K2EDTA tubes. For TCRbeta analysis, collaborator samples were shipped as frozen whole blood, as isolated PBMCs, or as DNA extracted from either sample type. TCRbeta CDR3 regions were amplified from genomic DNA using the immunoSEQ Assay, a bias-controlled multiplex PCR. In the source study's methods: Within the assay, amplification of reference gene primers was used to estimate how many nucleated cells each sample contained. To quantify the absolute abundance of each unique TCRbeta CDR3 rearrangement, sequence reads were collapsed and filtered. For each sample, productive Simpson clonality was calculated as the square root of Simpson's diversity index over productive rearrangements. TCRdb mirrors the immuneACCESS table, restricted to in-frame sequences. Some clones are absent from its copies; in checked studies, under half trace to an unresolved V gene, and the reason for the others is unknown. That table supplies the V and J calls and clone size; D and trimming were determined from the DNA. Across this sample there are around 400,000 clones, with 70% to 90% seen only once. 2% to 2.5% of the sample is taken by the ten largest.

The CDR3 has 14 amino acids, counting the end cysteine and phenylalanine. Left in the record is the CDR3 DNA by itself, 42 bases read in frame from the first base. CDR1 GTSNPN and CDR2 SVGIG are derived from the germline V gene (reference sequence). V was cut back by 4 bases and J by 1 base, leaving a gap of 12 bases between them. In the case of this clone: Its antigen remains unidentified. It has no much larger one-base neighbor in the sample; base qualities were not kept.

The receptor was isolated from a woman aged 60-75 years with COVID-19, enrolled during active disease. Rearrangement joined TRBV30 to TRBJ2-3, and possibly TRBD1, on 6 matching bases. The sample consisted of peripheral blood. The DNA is TGTGCCTGGACACAGGGTTCCCGCACAGATACGCAGTATTTT. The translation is CAWTQGSRTDTQYF.